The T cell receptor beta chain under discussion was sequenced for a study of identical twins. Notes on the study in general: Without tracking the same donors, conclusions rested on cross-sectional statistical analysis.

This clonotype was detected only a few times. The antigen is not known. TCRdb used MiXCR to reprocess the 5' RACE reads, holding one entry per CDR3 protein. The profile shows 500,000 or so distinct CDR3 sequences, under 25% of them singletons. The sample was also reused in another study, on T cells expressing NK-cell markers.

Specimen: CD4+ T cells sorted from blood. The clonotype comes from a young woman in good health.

The CDR3 nucleotides read TGTGCCATCAGTGTAAGGCCCGTGGGCTACAATGAGCAGTTCTTC. This codes for CAISVRPVGYNEQFF. The chain recombines TRBV10-3 with TRBJ2-1; no definite D call. Germline V gene sequence: CDR1 ENHRY, CDR2 SYGVKD. This CDR3 has 15 residues. Trimming stripped 4 bases from V and 3 bases from J, with 13 bases between.